This TCR beta chain appears in the sequencing data of a study of T cells in Graves' hyperthyroidism and ophthalmopathy. Germline lookup yields CDR1 ENHRY and CDR2 SYGVKD. CDR3 length equals 16 residues. J gave up 2 bases and V 6 bases, and 10 bases lay outside the gene matches. Ten or more counts support this clonotype. Amplified TCR beta CDR3 regions came from RNA transcripts. The HTBI primer set was used in a first-round RT-PCR of the TCR CDR3. Via MiXCR, TCRdb re-called the multiplex PCR reads, giving one row per CDR3 protein. The sample includes about 560,000 distinct CDR3 sequences, approximately 15% seen only once; the top ten take approximately 20%.

The receptor was isolated from a woman between 18 and 29 years old with Graves' hyperthyroidism. The sample consisted of blood. The genes are TRBV10-3 and TRBJ2-1; 7 bases agree with TRBD2. Written as DNA, the CDR3 is TGTGCCATCAGCCGCCTAGCGGACCCCGCCTACAATGAGCAGTTCTTC. Its translation: CAISRLADPAYNEQFF.